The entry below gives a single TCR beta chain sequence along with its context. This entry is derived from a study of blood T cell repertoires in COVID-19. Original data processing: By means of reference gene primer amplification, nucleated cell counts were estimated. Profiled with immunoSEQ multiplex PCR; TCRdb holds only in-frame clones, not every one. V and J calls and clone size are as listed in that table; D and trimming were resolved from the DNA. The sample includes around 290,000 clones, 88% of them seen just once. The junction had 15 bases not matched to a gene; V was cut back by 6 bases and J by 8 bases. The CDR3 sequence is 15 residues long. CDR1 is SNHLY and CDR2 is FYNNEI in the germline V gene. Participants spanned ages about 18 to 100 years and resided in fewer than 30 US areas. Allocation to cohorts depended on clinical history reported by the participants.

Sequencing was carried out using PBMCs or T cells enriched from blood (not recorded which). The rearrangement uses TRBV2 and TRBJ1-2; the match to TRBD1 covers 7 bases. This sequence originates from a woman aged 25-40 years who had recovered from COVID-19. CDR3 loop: CASRIITGERLGYTF. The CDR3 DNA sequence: TGTGCCAGCAGGATCATCACAGGGGAGAGATTGGGCTACACCTTC.